This entry is about one T cell receptor (beta chain). Its specificity is unknown. The CDR3 is 14 amino acids. The V and J ends lost 4 bases and 8 bases respectively, with 14 bases between them. Germline CDR1 and CDR2: SGHAT and FQNNGV. These data come from a study of T cells after yellow fever vaccination. For the study at large: Researchers used SMART-Seq v4 Ultra Low Input to prepare fractions that had low cell numbers. General observations from the study: Re-detected after boosting: most primary clones, 96% of CD4 and 80% to 90% of CD8.

A single record per CDR3 protein comes from TCRdb applying MiXCR to the 5' RACE reads. Of 200,000 to 250,000 distinct CDR3 sequences in the sample, 6.9% were seen once. The TCR was taken from a man between 25 and 39 years old who received the YFV17D yellow fever vaccine. V gene TRBV11-2 combines with J gene TRBJ2-2; D remains ambiguous. Sample: CD4+ T cells sorted from PBMCs, taken 15 days after the yellow fever booster vaccination. The CDR3 DNA reads TGTGCCAGCAGCTCCGCGGAAGGAGTGGGGGAGCTGTTTTTT. Its protein product is CASSSAEGVGELFF.